This TCR beta chain appears in the sequencing data of a study of control samples from healthy donors and cancer patients. Germline V lookup: CDR1 MNHEY, CDR2 SVGAGI. This CDR3 spans 13 amino acids. V was clipped by 2 bases and J by 3 bases, with 8 bases between them. Profiling relied on immunoSEQ multiplex PCR, and the TCRdb table lists in-frame clones only, not all of them. Among 150,000 to 180,000 clones listed, about 94% were seen once. The sequencing sample was made of blood. The receptor was derived from a man between 40 and 49 years old in good health. This chain joins TRBV6-5 and TRBJ2-7; no firm D call. The CDR3 DNA follows: TGTGCCAGCAGTTACGGCACCGACTACGAGCAGTACTTC. Protein: CASSYGTDYEQYF.